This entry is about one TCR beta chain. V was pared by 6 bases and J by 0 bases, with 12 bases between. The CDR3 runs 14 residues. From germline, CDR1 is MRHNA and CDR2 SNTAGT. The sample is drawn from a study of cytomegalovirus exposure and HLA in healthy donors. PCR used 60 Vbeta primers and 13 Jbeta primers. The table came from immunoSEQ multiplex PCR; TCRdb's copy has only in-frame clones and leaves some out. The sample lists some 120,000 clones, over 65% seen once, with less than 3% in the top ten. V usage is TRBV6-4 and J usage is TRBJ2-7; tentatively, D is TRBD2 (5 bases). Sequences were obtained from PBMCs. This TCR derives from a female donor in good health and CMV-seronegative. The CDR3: CASSRDPRSYEQYF. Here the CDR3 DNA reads TGTGCCAGCAGCCGGGATCCACGCTCCTACGAGCAGTACTTC.